Below, one T cell receptor (beta chain) is given with its context. What it binds is not known. The source of the sample is a study of radiotherapy plus CTLA-4 blockade in lung cancer. Study-wide findings and caveats: Dynamics of early blood T cell clones, together with interferon-beta, were reportedly the best predictors of response.

Receiving focal radiation plus CTLA-4 blockade with ipilimumab were patients who had chemo-refractory metastatic non-small-cell lung cancer. The CDR3 is 14 amino acids. Germline V gives CDR1 MNHEY, CDR2 SMNVEV (reference sequence). V lost 6 bases, J lost 6 bases, and 11 bases stayed unmatched. This table comes from immunoSEQ multiplex PCR, and its TCRdb copy is limited to in-frame clones, with some not included. The sample lists 60,000 or so clones; 77% were seen once. This TCR came from a human donor with non-small cell lung cancer who had a partial response to radiotherapy plus ipilimumab. This sample comprised peripheral blood, obtained from a patient treated with radiotherapy plus ipilimumab. The chain is built from TRBV27 and TRBJ2-7, with 7 nucleotides matching TRBD1. CDR3 amino acids: CASSYMTGTSEQYF. Written as DNA, the CDR3 is TGTGCCAGCAGCTATATGACAGGGACCTCCGAGCAGTACTTC.